A selection of T cell receptor beta chains follows, all from one sample in a study of response to subunit inactivated influenza vaccine. TCRdb processed the RT-PCR reads anew with MiXCR; each CDR3 protein has one entry. There are hundreds of thousands of distinct CDR3 sequences in the sample; approximately 24% occur only once, and 1.9% lies in the top ten. Sequencing was performed on CD4+ T cells sorted from PBMCs, taken around 5 days after vaccination. The receptors stem from a man aged 45-65 years who received an inactivated influenza vaccine. Both conserved end residues are part of each CDR3. The D gene is left open where the match is weak. Expanded clones are given a class, and other clones once, few, many or no size at all.

V gene: TRBV29-1
D gene: -
clone size: few
J gene: TRBJ1-1
CDR3 protein: CSALDTTEAFF
CDR3 DNA: TGCAGCGCACTAGACACCACTGAAGCTTTCTTT

V gene: TRBV27
D gene: TRBD2
clone size: few
J gene: TRBJ2-1
CDR3 protein: CASSFPLAGKQFF
CDR3 DNA: TGTGCCAGCAGTTTCCCCCTAGCGGGAAAGCAGTTCTTC

V gene: TRBV20-1
D gene: -
clone size: -
J gene: TRBJ2-1
CDR3 protein: CSARRSLNSYNEQFF
CDR3 DNA: TGCAGTGCTAGGCGTTCGCTGAACTCCTACAATGAGCAGTTCTTC

V gene: TRBV28
D gene: -
clone size: -
J gene: TRBJ2-2
CDR3 protein: CASRRTVGPTGELFF
CDR3 DNA: TGTGCCAGCAGGCGGACAGTCGGGCCTACCGGGGAGCTGTTTTTT

V gene: TRBV7-2
D gene: TRBD2
clone size: -
J gene: TRBJ2-7
CDR3 protein: CASSYLAGQPYEQYF
CDR3 DNA: TGTGCCAGCAGCTACCTAGCGGGGCAACCATACGAGCAGTACTTC

V gene: TRBV4-3
D gene: TRBD1
clone size: -
J gene: TRBJ2-1
CDR3 protein: CARSRDRGLGNEQFF
CDR3 DNA: TGCGCCAGAAGCCGGGACAGGGGGCTGGGGAATGAGCAGTTCTTC

V gene: TRBV6-1
D gene: TRBD1
clone size: few
J gene: TRBJ1-6
CDR3 protein: CASSLMTGVSSPLHF
CDR3 DNA: TGTGCCAGCAGCCTGATGACAGGGGTGAGTTCACCCCTCCACTTT

V gene: TRBV3-1
D gene: TRBD1
clone size: -
J gene: TRBJ2-1
CDR3 protein: CASSAPGTGGYNEQFF
CDR3 DNA: TGTGCCAGCAGCGCCCCCGGGACAGGGGGATACAATGAGCAGTTCTTC

V gene: TRBV7-3
D gene: TRBD1
clone size: -
J gene: TRBJ1-6
CDR3 protein: CASSLDDRVNSPLHF
CDR3 DNA: TGTGCCAGCAGCTTAGACGACAGGGTTAATTCACCCCTCCACTTT

V gene: TRBV7-2
D gene: -
clone size: -
J gene: TRBJ2-1
CDR3 protein: CASSETGIEQFF
CDR3 DNA: TGTGCCAGCAGCGAGACCGGGATTGAGCAGTTCTTC

V gene: TRBV29-1
D gene: TRBD1
clone size: -
J gene: TRBJ2-6
CDR3 protein: CSVFTGTGGLLSGANVLTF
CDR3 DNA: TGCAGCGTTTTCACCGGGACAGGGGGCCTCCTCTCTGGGGCCAACGTCCTGACTTTC

V gene: TRBV7-2
D gene: TRBD1
clone size: many
J gene: TRBJ1-4
CDR3 protein: CASSRDSSNEKLFF
CDR3 DNA: TGTGCCAGCAGTAGGGACAGTTCCAATGAAAAACTGTTTTTT

V gene: TRBV12-3/TRBV12-4
D gene: -
clone size: few
J gene: TRBJ2-7
CDR3 protein: CASRPGGGGFYEQYF
CDR3 DNA: TGTGCCAGCAGGCCAGGAGGGGGTGGTTTCTACGAGCAGTACTTC

V gene: TRBV2
D gene: -
clone size: -
J gene: TRBJ2-1
CDR3 protein: CASCPKGPEHYNEQFF
CDR3 DNA: TGTGCCAGCTGCCCAAAAGGCCCCGAGCACTACAATGAGCAGTTCTTC

V gene: TRBV15
D gene: -
clone size: -
J gene: TRBJ2-5
CDR3 protein: CATSRDNGQETQYF
CDR3 DNA: TGTGCCACCAGCAGAGACAACGGCCAAGAGACCCAGTACTTC

V gene: TRBV20-1
D gene: TRBD2
clone size: few
J gene: TRBJ2-3
CDR3 protein: CSAQREAVADTQYF
CDR3 DNA: TGCAGTGCCCAGCGGGAGGCAGTGGCAGATACGCAGTATTTT

V gene: TRBV20-1
D gene: TRBD1
clone size: few
J gene: TRBJ2-7
CDR3 protein: CSARTGRPQYF
CDR3 DNA: TGCAGTGCCAGGACAGGGCGGCCGCAGTACTTC

V gene: TRBV9
D gene: -
clone size: -
J gene: TRBJ2-6
CDR3 protein: CASSASGANVLTF
CDR3 DNA: TGTGCCAGCAGCGCCTCTGGGGCCAACGTCCTGACTTTC

V gene: TRBV12-3/TRBV12-4
D gene: TRBD1
clone size: many
J gene: TRBJ1-1
CDR3 protein: CASSRDSVNTEAFF
CDR3 DNA: TGTGCCAGCAGTCGGGACAGCGTGAACACTGAAGCTTTCTTT

V gene: TRBV11-2
D gene: -
clone size: -
J gene: TRBJ1-6
CDR3 protein: CASSLEAQLRYSPLHF
CDR3 DNA: TGTGCCAGCAGCTTAGAGGCCCAGCTTAGGTATTCACCCCTCCACTTT

V gene: TRBV7-9
D gene: TRBD1
clone size: -
J gene: TRBJ2-3
CDR3 protein: CASSVRTGGMDTQYF
CDR3 DNA: TGTGCCAGCAGCGTCCGGACAGGGGGCATGGATACGCAGTATTTT

V gene: TRBV6-5
D gene: -
clone size: -
J gene: TRBJ2-6
CDR3 protein: CASSYSLAGANVLTF
CDR3 DNA: TGTGCCAGCAGTTACTCGTTGGCTGGGGCCAACGTCCTGACTTTC

V gene: TRBV9
D gene: TRBD2
clone size: -
J gene: TRBJ2-3
CDR3 protein: CASSVATGLAGGYTDTQYF
CDR3 DNA: TGTGCCAGCAGCGTAGCTACTGGGCTAGCGGGGGGATACACAGATACGCAGTATTTT

V gene: TRBV15
D gene: -
clone size: -
J gene: TRBJ2-7
CDR3 protein: CATSRDQGFEQYF
CDR3 DNA: TGTGCCACCAGCAGAGATCAGGGATTCGAGCAGTACTTC

V gene: TRBV24-1
D gene: TRBD1
clone size: -
J gene: TRBJ2-2
CDR3 protein: CATREQGFVGELFF
CDR3 DNA: TGTGCCACCAGGGAACAGGGGTTCGTCGGGGAGCTGTTTTTT

V gene: TRBV2
D gene: -
clone size: few
J gene: TRBJ2-1
CDR3 protein: CASSEIVMRGEQFF
CDR3 DNA: TGTGCCAGCAGTGAAATAGTAATGCGTGGAGAGCAGTTCTTC

V gene: TRBV28
D gene: -
clone size: few
J gene: TRBJ2-1
CDR3 protein: CASSPPQTYNEQFF
CDR3 DNA: TGTGCCAGCAGCCCTCCCCAGACCTACAATGAGCAGTTCTTC

V gene: TRBV20-1
D gene: -
clone size: -
J gene: TRBJ2-5
CDR3 protein: CSARGGFAGETQYF
CDR3 DNA: TGCAGTGCTAGAGGGGGTTTTGCGGGAGAGACCCAGTACTTC

V gene: TRBV7-8
D gene: -
clone size: few
J gene: TRBJ2-7
CDR3 protein: CASSSARGPYEQYF
CDR3 DNA: TGTGCCAGCAGCTCCGCCCGGGGGCCCTACGAGCAGTACTTC

V gene: TRBV10-3
D gene: -
clone size: -
J gene: TRBJ2-7
CDR3 protein: CAISEPTQQPYEQYF
CDR3 DNA: TGTGCCATCAGTGAGCCGACACAGCAGCCTTACGAGCAGTACTTC

V gene: TRBV6-1
D gene: -
clone size: -
J gene: TRBJ1-5
CDR3 protein: CASRPSIGSPQHF
CDR3 DNA: TGTGCCAGCAGGCCCTCCATCGGTAGTCCCCAGCATTTT

V gene: TRBV6-2/TRBV6-3
D gene: TRBD1
clone size: few
J gene: TRBJ2-1
CDR3 protein: CASSHRDRAYNEQFF
CDR3 DNA: TGTGCCAGCAGCCATAGGGACAGGGCCTACAATGAGCAGTTCTTC

V gene: TRBV28
D gene: -
clone size: -
J gene: TRBJ2-3
CDR3 protein: CASSRVRTSTDTQYF
CDR3 DNA: TGTGCCAGCAGTCGGGTGCGGACCAGCACAGATACGCAGTATTTT

V gene: TRBV5-1
D gene: TRBD1
clone size: -
J gene: TRBJ2-7
CDR3 protein: CASSWGQASREQYF
CDR3 DNA: TGCGCCAGCAGCTGGGGACAGGCATCCAGAGAGCAGTACTTC

V gene: TRBV20-1
D gene: TRBD2
clone size: -
J gene: TRBJ2-5
CDR3 protein: CSASGASGLQETQYF
CDR3 DNA: TGCAGTGCCAGTGGGGCTAGCGGACTCCAAGAGACCCAGTACTTC

V gene: TRBV7-2
D gene: TRBD1
clone size: few
J gene: TRBJ2-4
CDR3 protein: CASSQMTGDIQYF
CDR3 DNA: TGTGCCAGCAGCCAGATGACAGGGGACATTCAGTACTTC

V gene: TRBV7-9
D gene: TRBD2
clone size: -
J gene: TRBJ2-2
CDR3 protein: CASSLLGTSGRTGELFF
CDR3 DNA: TGTGCCAGCAGCTTACTGGGGACTAGCGGGAGAACCGGGGAGCTGTTTTTT

V gene: TRBV15
D gene: TRBD1
clone size: -
J gene: TRBJ1-1
CDR3 protein: CATSGNRGGTEAFF
CDR3 DNA: TGTGCCACCAGCGGCAACAGGGGCGGCACTGAAGCTTTCTTT

V gene: TRBV20-1
D gene: -
clone size: many
J gene: TRBJ1-1
CDR3 protein: CSARVRGAFF
CDR3 DNA: TGCAGTGCTAGAGTCCGGGGGGCTTTCTTT

V gene: TRBV6-4
D gene: -
clone size: few
J gene: TRBJ1-6
CDR3 protein: CASRKGVNSPLHF
CDR3 DNA: TGTGCCAGCAGAAAAGGGGTTAATTCACCCCTCCACTTT

V gene: TRBV20-1
D gene: TRBD1
clone size: few
J gene: TRBJ2-7
CDR3 protein: CSAHRGLDEQYF
CDR3 DNA: TGCAGTGCCCACAGGGGCCTGGACGAGCAGTACTTC

V gene: TRBV7-9
D gene: TRBD1
clone size: -
J gene: TRBJ1-1
CDR3 protein: CASSLTGFAEAFF
CDR3 DNA: TGTGCCAGCAGCTTGACAGGGTTCGCTGAAGCTTTCTTT

V gene: TRBV20-1
D gene: -
clone size: -
J gene: TRBJ2-7
CDR3 protein: CSARDQKGGPYEQYF
CDR3 DNA: TGCAGTGCTAGAGATCAGAAGGGTGGGCCCTACGAGCAGTACTTC

V gene: TRBV12-3/TRBV12-4
D gene: TRBD1
clone size: few
J gene: TRBJ1-5
CDR3 protein: CASGWDRDQPQHF
CDR3 DNA: TGTGCCAGCGGATGGGACAGAGATCAGCCCCAGCATTTT

V gene: TRBV7-6
D gene: TRBD1
clone size: -
J gene: TRBJ2-7
CDR3 protein: CASSSVSITWDRGLDEQYF
CDR3 DNA: TGTGCCAGCAGCTCAGTATCTATCACTTGGGACAGGGGCCTCGACGAGCAGTACTTC

V gene: TRBV20-1
D gene: TRBD2
clone size: few
J gene: TRBJ2-2
CDR3 protein: CSARDLTSGPTGELFF
CDR3 DNA: TGCAGTGCTAGAGACCTGACTAGCGGTCCCACCGGGGAGCTGTTTTTT

V gene: TRBV9
D gene: TRBD2
clone size: once
J gene: TRBJ2-1
CDR3 protein: CASSPGGIAGYNEQFF
CDR3 DNA: TGTGCCAGCAGCCCCGGGGGGATAGCGGGATACAATGAGCAGTTCTTC

V gene: TRBV20-1
D gene: TRBD1
clone size: many
J gene: TRBJ2-1
CDR3 protein: CSARTSTGANEQFF
CDR3 DNA: TGCAGTGCTCGGACCTCGACAGGGGCAAATGAGCAGTTCTTC

V gene: TRBV20-1
D gene: -
clone size: once
J gene: TRBJ2-7
CDR3 protein: CSAKTGSRSNEQYF
CDR3 DNA: TGCAGTGCAAAGACCGGGAGCCGGTCCAACGAGCAGTACTTC

V gene: TRBV20-1
D gene: TRBD2
clone size: -
J gene: TRBJ2-7
CDR3 protein: CSAAGTRNLLSYEQYF
CDR3 DNA: TGCAGTGCAGCCGGGACTAGAAATCTACTTTCCTACGAGCAGTACTTC

V gene: TRBV12-3/TRBV12-4
D gene: -
clone size: -
J gene: TRBJ1-5
CDR3 protein: CASGQSNQPQHF
CDR3 DNA: TGTGCCAGTGGACAATCCAATCAGCCCCAGCATTTT

V gene: TRBV10-3
D gene: TRBD2
clone size: -
J gene: TRBJ2-1
CDR3 protein: CAISEGGGPSYNEQFF
CDR3 DNA: TGTGCCATCAGTGAGGGGGGAGGGCCGTCCTACAATGAGCAGTTCTTC

V gene: TRBV5-1
D gene: -
clone size: -
J gene: TRBJ2-7
CDR3 protein: CASSWGRENSYEQYF
CDR3 DNA: TGCGCCAGCAGTTGGGGACGGGAGAACTCCTACGAGCAGTACTTC

V gene: TRBV5-1
D gene: -
clone size: -
J gene: TRBJ2-7
CDR3 protein: CASSPDRRDYEQYF
CDR3 DNA: TGCGCCAGCAGTCCCGACAGGAGAGATTACGAGCAGTACTTC